This is a list of T cell receptor beta chains from one sample in a study of cytomegalovirus exposure and HLA in healthy donors. Profiling relied on immunoSEQ multiplex PCR, and the TCRdb table lists in-frame clones only, not all of them. This sample lists under 70,000 clones; its ten largest clones have 2.4%. Source material: PBMCs. These receptors were collected from a female donor in good health and CMV-seropositive. Both conserved end residues are part of each CDR3. D genes are given only for firm matches.

D	J	V	CDR3	DNA
.	TRBJ1-2	TRBV27	CASRGDDSDYGYTF	TGTGCCAGCAGAGGGGATGACAGCGACTATGGCTACACCTTC
.	TRBJ2-5	TRBV7-9	CASNQQGGETQYF	TGTGCCAGCAACCAACAGGGCGGGGAGACCCAGTACTTC
.	TRBJ1-3	TRBV28	CASLLNRAYGNTIYF	TGTGCCAGCCTTCTTAATAGAGCGTATGGAAACACCATATATTTT
.	TRBJ2-7	TRBV7-6	CASSSKPGLTPYEQYF	TGTGCCAGCAGCTCAAAACCGGGACTGACACCCTACGAGCAGTACTTC
TRBD1	TRBJ2-7	TRBV11-2	CASSLDQGAAYEQYF	TGTGCCAGCAGCTTAGACCAGGGGGCGGCCTACGAGCAGTACTTC
TRBD1	TRBJ2-7	TRBV28	CASSRGQGGEQYF	TGTGCCAGCAGCAGGGGGCAAGGCGGCGAGCAGTACTTC
TRBD1	TRBJ1-1	TRBV11-1	CASSSQGGTEAFF	TGTGCCAGCAGCTCCCAGGGGGGAACTGAAGCTTTCTTT
.	TRBJ1-5	TRBV28	CASSGTTHQPQHF	TGTGCCAGCAGTGGGACTACACATCAGCCCCAGCATTTT
TRBD1	TRBJ1-2	TRBV6-1	CASMGQAIRGYTF	TGTGCCAGCATGGGACAGGCGATACGGGGCTACACCTTC
TRBD1	TRBJ2-5	TRBV5-1	CASSIGTAIETQYF	TGCGCCAGCAGCATAGGGACAGCAATAGAGACCCAGTACTTC
.	TRBJ2-5	TRBV30	CAWGEDPFEETQYF	TGTGCCTGGGGAGAAGACCCTTTCGAGGAGACCCAGTACTTC
.	TRBJ2-2	TRBV5-1	CASSSPPIGSTGELFF	TGCGCCAGCAGCTCCCCACCGATTGGGAGCACCGGGGAGCTGTTTTTT
.	TRBJ2-6	TRBV9	CASSVGGSGANVLTF	TGTGCCAGCAGCGTCGGGGGCTCTGGGGCCAACGTCCTGACTTTC
TRBD2	TRBJ2-3	TRBV4-3	CASSPTGGPADTQYF	TGCGCCAGCAGCCCTACGGGGGGGCCGGCAGATACGCAGTATTTT
.	TRBJ1-3	TRBV6-5	CASSYTGEVSGNTIYF	TGTGCCAGCAGTTACACTGGGGAGGTTTCTGGAAACACCATATATTTT
.	TRBJ1-4	TRBV2	CASTGTNEKLFF	TGTGCCAGCACCGGAACTAATGAAAAACTGTTTTTT
.	TRBJ1-2	TRBV28	CASRGGGDNYGYTF	TGTGCCAGCAGGGGAGGGGGGGACAACTATGGCTACACCTTC
TRBD1	TRBJ2-5	TRBV2	CASATGAQETQYF	TGTGCCAGCGCGACAGGGGCACAAGAGACCCAGTACTTC
TRBD2	TRBJ2-3	TRBV30	CAWSLQRTSGVVYTQYF	TGTGCCTGGAGTCTACAAAGGACTAGCGGGGTAGTTTATACGCAGTATTTT
TRBD1	TRBJ2-2	TRBV13	CASSQRQGDTGELFF	TGTGCCAGCAGCCAGCGACAGGGCGACACCGGGGAGCTGTTTTTT
TRBD2	TRBJ2-1	TRBV6-1	CASGTSGGSYNEQFF	TGTGCCAGTGGGACTAGCGGGGGGTCCTACAATGAGCAGTTCTTC
.	TRBJ1-1	TRBV7-9	CASSQISGSSEAFF	TGTGCCAGCAGCCAAATAAGCGGTTCGTCTGAAGCTTTCTTT